These 5 T cell receptor beta chains were sequenced from one sample in a study of cytomegalovirus exposure and HLA in healthy donors. Primers for the PCR totalled 60 Vbeta and 13 Jbeta. Assay: immunoSEQ multiplex PCR; the TCRdb copy retains only in-frame clones and omits some. The repertoire has 74,000 or so clones, approximately 67% of them found once; the top ten carry more than 2%. The sample was PBMCs. The receptors originated from a young woman in good health and CMV-seronegative.

This sequence joins TRBV28 and TRBJ2-3; 7 bases align to TRBD1. CDR3 length: 16 residues. The germline gives CDR1 MDHEN, CDR2 SYDVKM. V shed 3 bases and J 0 bases; nucleotides not matched to a gene: 6. This chain's CDR3 is CASSFLDRLSTDTQYF. The CDR3 region has the DNA TGTGCCAGCAGTTTCTTGGACAGGCTGAGCACAGATACGCAGTATTTT.

As DNA, the CDR3 is TGCGCCAGCAGCTTGGACAGGGGGCTAGGGGAGACCCAGTACTTC. Translated: CASSLDRGLGETQYF. J is TRBJ2-5 and V is TRBV5-1; 9 bases line up with TRBD1. The CDR3 has 15 amino acids. V lost 0 bases and J lost 5; bases outside the gene matches: 5. Germline CDR1 reads SGHRS; CDR2 reads YFSETQ.

The chain couples TRBV2 to TRBJ2-1; TRBD1 matches 7 bases. Germline CDR1 reads SNHLY; CDR2 reads FYNNEI. J gave up 4 bases and V 7 bases, and 7 bases lay outside the gene matches. CDR3 length equals 14 residues. The CDR3 is CASTPGQLYNEQFF. The DNA of the CDR3 is TGTGCCAGCACACCGGGACAGCTGTACAATGAGCAGTTCTTC. Full variable domain (outside the CDR3, taken from reference TRBV2 and TRBJ2-1): EPEVTQTPSHQVTQMGQEVILRCVPISNHLYFYWYRQILGQKVEFLVSFYNNEISEKSEIFDDQFSVERPDGSNFTLKIRSTKLEDSAMYFCASTPGQLYNEQFFGPGTRLTVL.

This clone has only a few counts. The chain couples TRBV5-4 to TRBJ2-5; TRBD1 matches at 7 bases. J lost 5 bases, V lost 2 bases, and 6 bases had no gene match. Germline V gives CDR1 SGHNT, CDR2 YYREEE (reference sequence). This CDR3 is 14 amino acids long. CDR3: CASSLKGARETQYF. CDR3 nucleotide sequence: TGTGCCAGCAGCTTAAAGGGGGCGAGGGAGACCCAGTACTTC.

The rearrangement joins TRBV5-6 to TRBJ2-5, with 10 bases lining up with TRBD1. The J segment lost 3 bases and the V segment lost 1 base, leaving 6 bases of the junction unmatched. This CDR3 is built from 16 residues. The germline V gene encodes CDR1 SGHDT and CDR2 YYEEEE. Written as DNA, the CDR3 is TGTGCCAGCAGCTTGTTCCGGGACAGGGGAAAAGAGACCCAGTACTTC. It encodes CASSLFRDRGKETQYF.